This T cell receptor beta chain comes out of a study of radiation and T cells in renal cell carcinoma. On the study more broadly: Nephrectomy followed 15 Gy stereotactic body radiation by 4 weeks.

Looked up from germline, CDR1 is SGHRS and CDR2 is YFSETQ. The CDR3 is 14 residues long. Time point reported: baseline pretreatment blood. As to treatment: 15 Gy SBRT to primary tumor, nephrectomy 4 weeks later. Comment on this clone: Antigen specificity is unknown. Mismatch with germline at one junction end may stem from a read error.

The method was immunoSEQ multiplex PCR; TCRdb's version includes in-frame clones alone and lacks a portion of them. The table lists about 49,000 clones, about 83% of them singletons, with around 29% in the top ten. Study-level results: In blood, top tumor clones expanded by 2 weeks, shrinking by 4. Without pretreatment biopsies, baseline tumor clonotype presence was undetermined.

The chain joins TRBV5-1 to TRBJ1-6; D is uncertain. The sample here was blood, taken from a patient whose treatment included radiotherapy and nephrectomy. The sequence came from an older woman with renal cell carcinoma. CDR3 sequence reads: CASSDRLSGSPLYF. CDR3 nucleotide sequence: TGCGCCAGCAGCGATCGGTTATCAGGATCACCCCTCTACTTT.